This is a list of T cell receptor beta chains from one sample in a study of cytomegalovirus exposure and HLA in healthy donors. Assay used: immunoSEQ multiplex PCR; TCRdb lists only in-frame clones, some missing. The sample records some 200,000 clones, approximately 80% being singletons. Sample: PBMCs. The origin of the receptors is a woman under 30 in good health and CMV-seronegative. CDR3s include the opening cysteine and the closing phenylalanine or tryptophan. D genes are given only for firm matches. The size entry is marked missing in some rows and otherwise reads once, few, many or a size class.

V gene: TRBV18
J gene: TRBJ2-7
D gene: -
clone size: -
CDR3 DNA: TGTGCCAGCTCACCACCTAACGTAGTCTACGAGCAGTACTTC
CDR3 protein: CASSPPNVVYEQYF

V gene: TRBV9
J gene: TRBJ1-2
D gene: TRBD1
clone size: -
CDR3 DNA: TGTGCCAGCAGCCGACTGACAGGGGGCACCTATGGCTACACCTTC
CDR3 protein: CASSRLTGGTYGYTF

V gene: TRBV28
J gene: TRBJ2-7
D gene: TRBD2
clone size: -
CDR3 DNA: TGTGCCAGCAGTTCACTAGCGAAAACCTACGAGCAGTACTTC
CDR3 protein: CASSSLAKTYEQYF

V gene: TRBV6-6
J gene: TRBJ1-6
D gene: -
clone size: -
CDR3 DNA: TGTGCCAGCAGTTTATTGAACCGGGACTTTAGGTCACCCCTCCACTTT
CDR3 protein: CASSLLNRDFRSPLHF

V gene: TRBV19
J gene: TRBJ2-7
D gene: -
clone size: -
CDR3 DNA: TGTGCCAGTACCCCCCGCGGTTCCTACGAGCAGTACTTC
CDR3 protein: CASTPRGSYEQYF

V gene: TRBV7-9
J gene: TRBJ1-4
D gene: -
clone size: -
CDR3 DNA: TGTGCCAGCAGCTATGAGGGGGTTGATGAAAAACTGTTTTTT
CDR3 protein: CASSYEGVDEKLFF

V gene: TRBV5-1
J gene: TRBJ1-1
D gene: TRBD1
clone size: -
CDR3 DNA: TGCGCCAGCAGCTCCGGACAGGGAAACACTGAAGCTTTCTTT
CDR3 protein: CASSSGQGNTEAFF

V gene: TRBV5-1
J gene: TRBJ2-3
D gene: TRBD2
clone size: -
CDR3 DNA: TGCGCCAGCAGCCGTTCGACTAGCGGGGTTAGCACAGATACGCAGTATTTT
CDR3 protein: CASSRSTSGVSTDTQYF

V gene: TRBV6-6
J gene: TRBJ2-7
D gene: TRBD2
clone size: -
CDR3 DNA: TGTGCCAGCAGTTACTCCGGGACTAGCGGTACCTACGAGCAGTACTTC
CDR3 protein: CASSYSGTSGTYEQYF

V gene: TRBV9
J gene: TRBJ2-7
D gene: -
clone size: -
CDR3 DNA: TGTGCCAGCAGCCCAGGGAATCAACTATCCTACGAGCAGTACTTC
CDR3 protein: CASSPGNQLSYEQYF

V gene: TRBV10-2
J gene: TRBJ2-1
D gene: -
clone size: once
CDR3 DNA: TGCGCCAGCAGTGAGTCTTTATCGCTAGCGCGAAGGGGGCCCTACAATGAGCAGTTCTTC
CDR3 protein: CASSESLSLARRGPYNEQFF

V gene: TRBV30
J gene: TRBJ1-4
D gene: -
clone size: -
CDR3 DNA: TGTGCCTGGAGTGTACGGACTCTCCTGTTTTTT
CDR3 protein: CAWSVRTLLFF

V gene: TRBV5-6
J gene: TRBJ1-1
D gene: TRBD1
clone size: -
CDR3 DNA: TGTGCCAGCAGCTGGAGGGGGACAGGGGGGAACACTGAAGCTTTCTTT
CDR3 protein: CASSWRGTGGNTEAFF

V gene: TRBV7-6
J gene: TRBJ2-5
D gene: TRBD2
clone size: -
CDR3 DNA: TGTGCCAGCAGCTCGGGGGGTTCAGAGACCCAGTACTTC
CDR3 protein: CASSSGGSETQYF

V gene: TRBV15
J gene: TRBJ1-2
D gene: -
clone size: -
CDR3 DNA: TGTGCCACCCGCGGGAGGGACGACTATGGCTACACCTTC
CDR3 protein: CATRGRDDYGYTF

V gene: TRBV11-3
J gene: TRBJ2-5
D gene: -
clone size: -
CDR3 DNA: TGTGCCAGCAGCCCGGAGGACAGCCAAGAGACCCAGTACTTC
CDR3 protein: CASSPEDSQETQYF

V gene: TRBV9
J gene: TRBJ1-2
D gene: TRBD1
clone size: -
CDR3 DNA: TGTGCCAGCAGCGTGGGACAGGGGGCTTTCTATGGCTACACCTTC
CDR3 protein: CASSVGQGAFYGYTF

V gene: TRBV11-2
J gene: TRBJ2-4
D gene: TRBD1
clone size: -
CDR3 DNA: TGTGCCAGCAGCTTCACGGGACAGAGTTTAGCCAAAAACATTCAGTACTTC
CDR3 protein: CASSFTGQSLAKNIQYF

V gene: TRBV7-2
J gene: TRBJ2-3
D gene: -
clone size: -
CDR3 DNA: TGTGCCAGCAGCCTAGACTTCACAGATACGCAGTATTTT
CDR3 protein: CASSLDFTDTQYF

V gene: TRBV9
J gene: TRBJ1-3
D gene: TRBD1
clone size: -
CDR3 DNA: TGTGCCAGCAGCGTCGTGCCCGGGACAGGAGGAAACACCATATATTTT
CDR3 protein: CASSVVPGTGGNTIYF

V gene: TRBV4-1
J gene: TRBJ2-7
D gene: TRBD1
clone size: -
CDR3 DNA: TGCGCCAGCAGCCAGTCCGGGACAGGGGTTGGCGAGCAGTACTTC
CDR3 protein: CASSQSGTGVGEQYF

V gene: TRBV11-2
J gene: TRBJ2-2
D gene: -
clone size: -
CDR3 DNA: TGTGCCAGCAGCTTTTACGCGACCGGGGACACCGGGGAGCTGTTTTTT
CDR3 protein: CASSFYATGDTGELFF

V gene: TRBV10-1
J gene: TRBJ2-1
D gene: -
clone size: -
CDR3 DNA: TGCGCCAGCAGTGAGTCGGGGCGGAATGAGCAGTTCTTC
CDR3 protein: CASSESGRNEQFF